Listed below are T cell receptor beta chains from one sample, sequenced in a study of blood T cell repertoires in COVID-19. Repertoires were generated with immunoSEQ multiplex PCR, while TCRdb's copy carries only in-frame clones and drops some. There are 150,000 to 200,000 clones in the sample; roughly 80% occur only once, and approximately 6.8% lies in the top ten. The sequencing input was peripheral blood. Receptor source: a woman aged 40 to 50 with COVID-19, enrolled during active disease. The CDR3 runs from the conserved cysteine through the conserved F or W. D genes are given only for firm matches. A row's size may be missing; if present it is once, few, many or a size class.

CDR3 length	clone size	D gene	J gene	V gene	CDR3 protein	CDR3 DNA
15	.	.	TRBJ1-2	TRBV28	CASSHPTTGHYGYTF	TGTGCCAGCAGCCACCCTACCACAGGTCACTATGGCTACACCTTC
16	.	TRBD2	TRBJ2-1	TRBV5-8	CASSLVASGSHNEQFF	TGTGCCAGCAGCTTGGTGGCTAGCGGCAGCCACAATGAGCAGTTCTTC
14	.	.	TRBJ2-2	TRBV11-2	CASSYLSGAGELFF	TGTGCCAGCAGCTATCTGTCGGGGGCCGGGGAGCTGTTTTTT
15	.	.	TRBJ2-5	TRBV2	CATGEGFLSGETQYF	TGTGCCACCGGTGAAGGCTTCCTTTCGGGAGAGACCCAGTACTTC
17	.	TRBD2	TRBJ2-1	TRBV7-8	CASSLAPPSGTYNEQFF	TGTGCCAGCAGCTTAGCGCCCCCTAGCGGGACCTACAATGAGCAGTTCTTC
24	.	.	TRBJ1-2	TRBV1	CTSSHFFCYRTGPLPQSLHYGYTF	TGCACCAGCAGCCACTTTTTTTGCTATAGGACAGGACCCTTGCCCCAAAGCCTCCATTATGGCTACACCTTC
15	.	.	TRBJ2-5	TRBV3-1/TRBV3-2	CASSQGDRDKGTQYF	TGTGCCAGCAGCCAAGGAGACCGGGATAAAGGGACCCAGTACTTC
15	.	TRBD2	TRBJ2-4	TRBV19	CASSIGLAGENIQYF	TGTGCCAGTAGTATCGGACTAGCGGGGGAAAACATTCAGTACTTC
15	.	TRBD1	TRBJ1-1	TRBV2	CASRVTGGSYGEAFF	TGTGCCAGCAGAGTGACAGGGGGCTCGTATGGTGAAGCTTTCTTT
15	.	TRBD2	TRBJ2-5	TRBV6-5	CASSRSGGYQETQYF	TGTGCCAGCAGTAGGAGCGGGGGTTACCAAGAGACCCAGTACTTC
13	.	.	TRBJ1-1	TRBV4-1	CASSQGAVTEAFF	TGCGCCAGCAGCCAGGGGGCAGTCACTGAAGCTTTCTTT
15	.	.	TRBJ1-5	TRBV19	CASSIGKNSNQPQHF	TGTGCCAGTAGTATTGGCAAAAATAGCAATCAGCCCCAGCATTTT
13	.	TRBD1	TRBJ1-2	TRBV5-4	CASSLSTGYGYTF	TGTGCCAGCAGCCTCTCGACAGGGTATGGCTACACCTTC
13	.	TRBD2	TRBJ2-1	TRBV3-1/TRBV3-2	CASMGGVHNEQFF	TGTGCCAGCATGGGGGGGGTACACAATGAGCAGTTCTTC
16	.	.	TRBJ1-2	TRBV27	CASSGFQDGAYYGYTF	TGTGCCAGCAGTGGCTTCCAGGATGGGGCGTACTATGGCTACACCTTC
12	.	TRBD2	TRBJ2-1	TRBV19	CASSVGLAGPFF	TGTGCCAGTAGTGTCGGACTAGCGGGGCCCTTCTTC
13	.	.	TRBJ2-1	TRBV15	CATRNPTDNEQFF	TGTGCCACCAGGAACCCAACAGACAATGAGCAGTTCTTC
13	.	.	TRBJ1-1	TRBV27	CASGARGSTEAFF	TGTGCCAGCGGTGCTAGGGGGTCGACTGAAGCTTTCTTT
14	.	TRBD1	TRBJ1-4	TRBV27	CASRTGTGGEKLFF	TGTGCCAGCAGGACCGGGACAGGGGGAGAAAAACTGTTTTTT
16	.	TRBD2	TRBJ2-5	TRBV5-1	CASSLVVAGGSETQYF	TGCGCCAGCAGCTTGGTGGTAGCGGGAGGGAGCGAGACCCAGTACTTC
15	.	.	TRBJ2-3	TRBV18	CASSQQGPGTDTQYF	TGTGCCAGCTCACAACAGGGTCCGGGCACAGATACGCAGTATTTT
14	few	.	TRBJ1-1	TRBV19	CASRSHSMNTEAFF	TGTGCCAGTAGGAGCCACTCCATGAACACTGAAGCTTTCTTT
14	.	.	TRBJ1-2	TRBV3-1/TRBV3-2	CASRDSGLNYGYTF	TGTGCCAGCAGAGACTCTGGGTTGAACTATGGCTACACCTTC
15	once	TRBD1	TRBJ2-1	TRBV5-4	CASSGDREWGNEQFF	TGTGCCAGCAGCGGGGACAGGGAGTGGGGGAATGAGCAGTTCTTC
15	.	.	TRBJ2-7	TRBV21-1	CASSSLDRSSYEQYF	TGTGCCAGCAGCTCCCTGGACAGGAGCTCCTACGAGCAGTACTTC
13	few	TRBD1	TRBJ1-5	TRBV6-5	CASGDRSNQPQHF	TGTGCCAGCGGGGACAGATCCAATCAGCCCCAGCATTTT
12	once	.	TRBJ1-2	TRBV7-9	CASTLPAGGYTF	TGTGCCAGCACCCTACCGGCGGGGGGCTACACCTTC
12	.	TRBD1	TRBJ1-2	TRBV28	CASSSGGHGYTF	TGTGCCAGCAGCTCAGGGGGGCATGGCTACACCTTC
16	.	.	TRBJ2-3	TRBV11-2	CASSLVAGHPTDTQYF	TGTGCCAGCAGCTTAGTGGCGGGTCACCCAACAGATACGCAGTATTTT
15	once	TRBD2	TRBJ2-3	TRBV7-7	CASSPAGGNTDTQYF	TGTGCTAGCAGCCCCGCGGGGGGAAACACAGATACGCAGTATTTT
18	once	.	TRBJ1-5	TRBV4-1	CASSQERAGLGGVKPQHF	TGCGCCAGCAGCCAAGAACGAGCAGGGCTGGGCGGAGTGAAGCCCCAGCATTTT
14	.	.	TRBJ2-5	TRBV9	CASSPRDYQETQYF	TGTGCCAGCAGCCCCCGGGACTACCAAGAGACCCAGTACTTC
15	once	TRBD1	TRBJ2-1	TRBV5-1	CASSPGDRVYNEQFF	TGCGCCAGCAGCCCCGGGGACAGGGTCTACAATGAGCAGTTCTTC
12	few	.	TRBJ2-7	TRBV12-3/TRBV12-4	CASSFTGYEQYF	TGTGCCAGCAGTTTCACTGGTTACGAGCAGTACTTC
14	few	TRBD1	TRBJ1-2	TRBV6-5	CASRDRERRNGYTF	TGTGCCAGCAGAGACAGGGAACGACGTAATGGCTACACCTTC
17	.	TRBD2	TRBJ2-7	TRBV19	CASSMERGSGSSYEQYF	TGTGCCAGTAGTATGGAGAGGGGTAGCGGGAGCTCCTACGAGCAGTACTTC
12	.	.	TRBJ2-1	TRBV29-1	CSGAGFYNEQFF	TGCAGCGGAGCGGGTTTCTACAATGAGCAGTTCTTC
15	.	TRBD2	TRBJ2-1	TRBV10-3	CAISVGTSGSYEQFF	TGTGCCATCAGTGTCGGGACTAGCGGGAGTTATGAGCAGTTCTTC
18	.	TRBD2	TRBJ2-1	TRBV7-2	CASSARFGTSGSYNEQFF	TGTGCCAGCAGCGCCCGATTCGGGACTAGCGGATCCTACAATGAGCAGTTCTTC
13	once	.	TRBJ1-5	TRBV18	CASSPSRGQPQHF	TGTGCCAGCTCACCGAGCAGGGGTCAGCCCCAGCATTTT
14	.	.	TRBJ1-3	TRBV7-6	CASSLGTSGNTIYF	TGTGCCAGCAGCTTAGGGACATCTGGAAACACCATATATTTT